The clone carrying this TCR beta chain appeared many times. This entry belongs to a study of T cells in Graves' hyperthyroidism and ophthalmopathy. This CDR3 is built from 12 residues. V was shortened by 8 bases and J by 8 bases, with 15 bases between the two germline ends. CDR1 and CDR2 from the germline V gene are SNHLY and FYNNEI. What was amplified from RNA transcripts were TCR beta CDR3 regions. During a first-round RT-PCR of the TCR CDR3, the HTBI primer set was used. TCRdb independently ran MiXCR on the multiplex PCR reads; one entry per CDR3 protein. This table has approximately 300,000 distinct CDR3 sequences, over 15% appearing once.

This receptor was obtained from a woman aged 55-69 years with Graves' ophthalmopathy. J is TRBJ1-2 and V is TRBV2; a weak D match, TRBD1 (6 bases). Material: blood. The chain's CDR3 is CASEGGAKGYTF. In DNA, the CDR3 is TGTGCCAGCGAGGGGGGGGCCAAGGGCTACACCTTC.